This T cell receptor (beta chain) was sequenced for a study of a mutant IDH1 vaccine in newly diagnosed glioma. In regard to this clone: Its antigen remains unknown.

The CDR3 totals 17 residues. J lost 0 bases, V lost 4 bases, and 9 bases had no gene match. The germline V gene encodes CDR1 SGHDT and CDR2 YYEEEE. Sequencing used immunoSEQ multiplex PCR; TCRdb keeps in-frame clones, though not all of them. The sample has tens of thousands of clones, less than 65% seen once. Time point given: week 47, end of study. With topical imiquimod, each dose of the vaccine consisted of 300 ug of mutant IDH1 20-mer peptide. Each astrocytoma in the donors was new, WHO grade 3 or 4, IDH1-mutant and ATRX-lost. The source was peripheral blood mononuclear cells (PBMCs), collected from a glioma patient whose treatment included an IDH1 peptide vaccine. The chain employs TRBV5-6 and TRBJ2-1; 8 bases are a match to TRBD2. The TCR comes from a man aged 35-49 years with glioma. Some clones in this sample may be carry-over from other donors' samples. This chain's CDR3 is CASSGTSGLSSYNEQFF. The CDR3 DNA sequence: TGTGCCAGCAGCGGAACTAGCGGCCTAAGCTCCTACAATGAGCAGTTCTTC. The variable domain in full, with the rest retrieved from reference TRBV5-6 and TRBJ2-1, is DAGVTQSPTHLIKTRGQQVTLRCSPKSGHDTVSWYQQALGQGPQFIFQYYEEEERQRGNFPDRFSGHQFPNYSSELNVNALLLGDSALYLCASSGTSGLSSYNEQFFGPGTRLTVL.